The count of the clone carrying this T cell receptor (beta chain) is one. The data originate from a study of control samples from healthy donors and cancer patients. Libraries were prepared by immunoSEQ multiplex PCR; TCRdb keeps only in-frame clonotypes and omits some of them. Altogether 100,000 to 150,000 clones are present, about nine tenths being singletons, with the ten largest covering less than 9.5%. The sequence was obtained from a man aged 40-50 years in good health. Sample: blood.

CDR3 DNA: TGCGCCAGCAGGCCCTTCATGGGGGCAGGGAACACTGAAGCTTTCTTT. Its protein is CASRPFMGAGNTEAFF. The chain joins TRBV4-1 to TRBJ1-1; a weak D match, TRBD1 (6 bases). CDR1 and CDR2 (germline): MGHRA, YSYEKL. V was pared by 6 bases and J by 1 base, with 18 bases between. The CDR3 has 16 residues.